This note documents a single T cell receptor beta chain sequence. The DNA ends 3 residues before the CDR3 does, and the rest of the CDR3 is filled in from the germline J gene. Average input was around 1,100 ng genomic DNA for immunoSEQ TCR beta CDR3 amplification. Generated by immunoSEQ multiplex PCR, the TCRdb table keeps only in-frame clones and is missing some. The sample data list around 39,000 clones. The entry originates in a study of T cells in women clearing cervical HPV infection. Study summary: Case blood drawn at lesion detection; control blood after infection cleared.

This CDR3 is 17 amino acids long. Trimming at V came to 4 bases and at J to 0 bases, leaving 7 bases not matched to a gene. Germline lookup yields CDR1 SGHRS and CDR2 YFSETQ. The chain links TRBV5-1 to TRBJ2-3, with TRBD2 identical over 11 bases. What was sequenced was blood buffy coat. This sequence originates from a woman between 18 and 70 years old with a cervical HPV16 infection that either progressed to CIN3+ or cleared (not recorded which). CDR3 bases read: TGCGCCAGCAGCCTTTTTAGGACTAGCGGGAGCACAGATACG. Protein: CASSLFRTSGSTDT. The CDR3 in full is CASSLFRTSGSTDTQYF.